The 29 T cell receptor beta chains listed next were all sequenced from one sample in a study of blood T cell repertoires in COVID-19. Libraries were prepared by immunoSEQ multiplex PCR; TCRdb keeps only in-frame clonotypes and omits some of them. This sample carries over 200,000 clones, about 90% of them seen once, and the ten largest clones take more than 13%. The sequencing sample was made of PBMCs or T cells enriched from blood (not recorded which). These TCRs come from a man aged 25 to 40 who had been exposed to COVID-19.

The chain uses TRBV2 and TRBJ2-2; no definite D call. This CDR3 spans 15 amino acids. From germline, CDR1 is SNHLY and CDR2 FYNNEI. V lost 8 bases and J lost 0, with 13 bases in between. The CDR3 DNA reads TGTGCCAGCGTCCCCTACGGGTCGAACACCGGGGAGCTGTTTTTT. It encodes CASVPYGSNTGELFF.

The chain carries TRBV27 and TRBJ1-5; D call uncertain. Between the trimmed V and J ends, which lost 3 bases and 4 bases, there was a span of 13 bases. Germline CDR1 and CDR2: MNHEY and SMNVEV (reference sequence). The CDR3 consists of 15 residues. The CDR3 loop is CASSLSGTGNQPQHF. CDR3 DNA sequence: TGTGCCAGCAGTTTGTCTGGCACGGGGAATCAGCCCCAGCATTTT.

The gene calls are TRBV9 and TRBJ2-5, with TRBD1 matching over 7 bases. From germline, CDR1 is SGDLS and CDR2 YYNGEE. J was trimmed by 1 base and V by 0 bases; bases with no gene match: 9. This CDR3 comprises 17 residues. The CDR3 DNA sequence: TGTGCCAGCAGCGTAGAACATCGGTACAGGGGCCAAGAGACCCAGTACTTC. Translated, it gives CASSVEHRYRGQETQYF.

J is TRBJ2-1 and V is TRBV4-2; 8 nucleotides match TRBD2. The CDR3 spans 18 residues. V lost 0 bases and J lost 12; bases outside the gene matches: 19. CDR1 and CDR2 from the germline V gene are LGHNA and YNFKEQ. CDR3 nucleotides: TGTGCCAGCAGCCAAGAGCTGTTGCGGGGGGCCAATTCCGAGGGGCAGTTCTTC. The encoded protein is CASSQELLRGANSEGQFF.

This rearrangement joins TRBV19 to TRBJ2-6; maybe TRBD1 (5 bases). The length of the CDR3 is 16 residues. Trimming removed 3 bases from V and 2 bases from J, with 11 bases in between. Germline V gene sequence: CDR1 LNHDA, CDR2 SQIVND (reference sequence). CDR3 amino acids: CASSIIRTTGANVLTF. In DNA, the CDR3 is TGTGCCAGTAGTATTATAAGGACAACTGGGGCCAACGTCCTGACTTTC.

This chain joins TRBV5-4 and TRBJ2-1, with D maybe TRBD2 (6 bases). Germline lookup yields CDR1 SGHNT and CDR2 YYREEE (reference sequence). This CDR3 is 17 amino acids long. The germline V and J ends were trimmed by 4 bases and 9 bases, with 26 bases remaining between them. The CDR3 region has the DNA TGTGCCAGCAGCACATCAGAGTCCCTTGGCGGGGTGGGTGAGCAGTTCTTC. Translation: CASSTSESLGGVGEQFF.

The CDR3, as DNA: TGTGCCAGCTCACCACTCCGGGGTCCACAAGAGACCCAGTACTTC. Its translation: CASSPLRGPQETQYF. V usage is TRBV18 and J usage is TRBJ2-5, with D perhaps TRBD2 (5 bases). The CDR3 contains 15 residues. Deletions cut 1 base from V and 2 bases from J, with 11 bases between. The germline V gene encodes CDR1 KGHSH and CDR2 LQKENI.

The J gene is TRBJ1-6, the V gene TRBV30; D ambiguous. Between the trimmed V and J ends, which lost 0 bases and 10 bases, there was a span of 10 bases. This CDR3 has 13 residues. CDR1 GTSNPN and CDR2 SVGIG come from the germline V gene (reference sequence). The CDR3 sequence: CAWSVSDWSPLHF. In DNA form, the CDR3 reads TGTGCCTGGAGTGTATCGGACTGGTCACCCCTCCACTTT.

The chain links TRBV5-6 to TRBJ2-3; TRBD2 matches at 10 bases. The CDR3 runs 16 residues. From germline, CDR1 is SGHDT and CDR2 YYEEEE. Trimming removed 3 bases from V and 3 bases from J; junction bases left unmatched: 7. CDR3 protein: CASSSGTSVRTDTQYF. CDR3 nucleotides: TGTGCCAGCAGCTCCGGGACTAGCGTCAGGACAGATACGCAGTATTTT.

The V and J genes are TRBV6-5 and TRBJ1-2; no firm D call. The CDR3 runs 15 residues. Deletions cut 4 bases from V and 1 base from J, with 13 bases between. From germline, CDR1 is MNHEY and CDR2 SVGAGI. The CDR3 DNA reads as TGTGCCAGCAGTTGGAGGGCGACAATTAACTATGGCTACACCTTC. Protein sequence: CASSWRATINYGYTF.

The sample holds many counts of this clone. The CDR3 is CASSLASSGQQFF. Written as DNA, the CDR3 is TGTGCCAGCAGCTTAGCGAGTTCGGGTCAGCAGTTCTTC. The chain has TRBV7-2 and TRBJ2-1; unclear D gene. This CDR3 contains 13 residues. The V end was cut by 0 bases, the J end by 11 bases, with 11 bases between. The V gene's germline CDR1 is SGHTA and CDR2 FQGNSA.

Comments on this clone: Other DNA sequences in this sample translate to the same CDR3. The rearrangement joins TRBV12-3 or TRBV12-4 to TRBJ1-2; D possibly corresponds to TRBD1 (5 bases). Trimming left V 2 bases short and J 4 bases short, with 8 bases between. The CDR3 covers 13 residues. DNA of the CDR3: TGTGCCAGCAGTTTACGGGGGGGCTATGGCTACACCTTC. It translates to CASSLRGGYGYTF.

The CDR3 sequence is CSVGHPNTEAFF. The CDR3 region has the DNA TGCAGCGTTGGACACCCGAACACTGAAGCTTTCTTT. J is TRBJ1-1 and V is TRBV29-1; the D is unclear. The CDR3 totals 12 residues. V was shortened by 4 bases and J by 1 base, with 7 bases between the two germline ends. CDR1 SQVTM and CDR2 ANQGSEA come from the germline V gene.

This chain uses TRBV3-1 (or the pseudogene TRBV3-2) with TRBJ2-1; 9 bases match TRBD2. V was pared by 2 bases and J by 4 bases, with 3 bases of the junction left unmatched. There are 15 residues in the CDR3. In germline, CDR1 is LGHDT, CDR2 YNNKEL (reference sequence). The CDR3 sequence is CASSQSGGKYNEQFF. CDR3 nucleotide sequence: TGTGCCAGCAGCCAAAGCGGGGGGAAGTACAATGAGCAGTTCTTC.

The chain employs TRBV5-4 and TRBJ1-1, with a tentative D call TRBD1 (6 bases). V dropped 4 bases and J dropped 3 bases, with 13 bases sitting between them. The V gene's germline CDR1 is SGHNT and CDR2 YYREEE (reference sequence). The CDR3 spans 14 residues. CDR3 loop: CASSPDSTYTEAFF. The CDR3, as DNA: TGTGCCAGCAGCCCGGACAGTACGTACACTGAAGCTTTCTTT.

The V gene is TRBV14, the J gene TRBJ1-6; D might be TRBD1 (6 bases). The CDR3 spans 14 residues. V shed 6 bases and J shed 9 bases, with 15 bases lying between them. The germline V gene encodes CDR1 SGHDN and CDR2 FVKESK. CDR3 in DNA: TGTGCCAGCAGACAACAGGGCAACGGTTCACCCCTCCACTTT. Residues: CASRQQGNGSPLHF.

This chain links TRBV3-1 (or the pseudogene TRBV3-2) with TRBJ1-1; 7 bases map to TRBD1. The CDR3 spans 13 residues. V dropped 5 bases and J dropped 6; count of bases not matched to a gene: 6. Germline V gene lookup returns CDR1 LGHDT and CDR2 YNNKEL (reference sequence). The CDR3 nucleotides read TGTGCCAGCAGCACGATGGACAGGTCTGAAGCTTTCTTT. This codes for CASSTMDRSEAFF.

This sequence joins TRBV5-1 and TRBJ2-3; 8 bases match TRBD2. This CDR3 has 15 residues. Germline loops: CDR1 SGHRS, CDR2 YFSETQ. Losses at the gene ends were 3 bases for V and 0 bases for J; bases not matched to a gene: 3. The CDR3 here is CASSSAGGSTDTQYF. DNA for the CDR3: TGCGCCAGCAGCTCCGCGGGGGGCAGCACAGATACGCAGTATTTT. The full variable domain, its missing parts supplied by reference TRBV5-1 and TRBJ2-3, is KAGVTQTPRYLIKTRGQQVTLSCSPISGHRSVSWYQQTPGQGLQFLFEYFSETQRNKGNFPGRFSGRQFSNSRSEMNVSTLELGDSALYLCASSSAGGSTDTQYFGPGTRLTVL.

The rearrangement uses TRBV7-9 and TRBJ1-2, with 7 bases that match TRBD1. Germline V gives CDR1 SEHNR, CDR2 FQNEAQ (reference sequence). CDR3 length: 15 amino acids. The junction had 9 bases not matched to a gene; V was cut back by 5 bases and J by 3 bases. The CDR3 reads CASSAPPTGDYGYTF. The CDR3 bases are TGTGCCAGCAGCGCCCCCCCCACAGGGGACTATGGCTACACCTTC.

The V call is TRBV5-6, the J call TRBJ2-3, with TRBD2 identical over 8 bases. J gave up 2 bases and V 5 bases, and 16 bases lay outside the gene matches. Germline V CDR1 and CDR2: SGHDT, YYEEEE. CDR3 length: 18 amino acids. The chain's CDR3 is CASRKTHMSGGYTDTQYF. CDR3 DNA: TGTGCCAGCAGAAAGACCCACATGAGCGGGGGATACACAGATACGCAGTATTTT.

The J gene is TRBJ1-1, the V gene TRBV19, with D tentatively TRBD1 (6 bases). V dropped 11 bases and J dropped 2 bases, with 15 bases sitting between them. The CDR3 consists of 13 residues. The germline gives CDR1 LNHDA, CDR2 SQIVND (reference sequence). The DNA of the CDR3 is TGTGCCTCCTTAAGACAGGTCAACACTGAAGCTTTCTTT. Amino acid sequence: CASLRQVNTEAFF. Full variable domain (missing parts from reference TRBV19 and TRBJ1-1): DGGITQSPKYLFRKEGQNVTLSCEQNLNHDAMYWYRQDPGQGLRLIYYSQIVNDFQKGDIAEGYSVSREKKESFPLTVTSAQKNPTAFYLCASLRQVNTEAFFGQGTRLTVV.

J is TRBJ1-2 and V is TRBV19, with D perhaps TRBD1 (5 bases). Per the germline V gene, CDR1 is LNHDA and CDR2 is SQIVND (reference sequence). V lost 5 bases and J lost 4, with 23 bases in between. This CDR3 comprises 17 residues. CDR3 loop: CASSLISGRPGAYGYTF. The CDR3 nucleotides read TGTGCCAGTAGTCTCATCTCGGGACGGCCGGGAGCCTATGGCTACACCTTC.

The rearrangement joins TRBV14 to TRBJ2-7; 7 bases are a match to TRBD1. Trimming removed 4 bases from V and 3 bases from J; junction bases left unmatched: 18. CDR1 is SGHDN, CDR2 FVKESK, per germline. CDR3 size: 18 residues. The DNA of the CDR3 is TGTGCCAGCAGCCCTCGCCCTCTTTTAGGGGGCGCTTTCTACGAGCAGTACTTC. Its protein product is CASSPRPLLGGAFYEQYF.

The genes are TRBV5-4 and TRBJ2-1; D remains ambiguous. V was clipped by 0 bases and J by 10 bases, with 8 bases between them. Germline-derived CDR1 and CDR2 are SGHNT and YYREEE (reference sequence). The CDR3 length is 12 residues. CDR3 sequence reads: CASSLDNREQFF. CDR3 coding DNA: TGTGCCAGCAGCTTGGACAACCGAGAGCAGTTCTTC. The whole variable domain, remainder taken from reference TRBV5-4 and TRBJ2-1, is ETGVTQSPTHLIKTRGQQVTLRCSSQSGHNTVSWYQQALGQGPQFIFQYYREEENGRGNFPPRFSGLQFPNYSSELNVNALELDDSALYLCASSLDNREQFFGPGTRLTVL.

The chain couples TRBV3-1 (or the pseudogene TRBV3-2) to TRBJ1-1; TRBD1 matches 7 bases. Germline CDR1 reads LGHDT; CDR2 reads YNNKEL (reference sequence). This CDR3 is built from 12 residues. The ends lost 3 bases at V and 7 bases at J; junction bases unmatched: 2. CDR3 nucleotide sequence: TGTGCCAGCAGCCAGGGACAGTTTGAAGCTTTCTTT. It specifies CASSQGQFEAFF.

Only one count was recorded for this clone. The chain uses TRBV11-2 and TRBJ2-5; TRBD1 matches 7 bases. The junction had 4 bases not matched to a gene; V was cut back by 5 bases and J by 7 bases. The CDR3 is made up of 12 amino acids. Germline V gene lookup returns CDR1 SGHAT and CDR2 FQNNGV. In nucleotides, the CDR3 is TGTGCCAGCAGCCCAGGGGGAGCGACCCAGTACTTC. Residues: CASSPGGATQYF.

The chain is built from TRBV29-1 and TRBJ1-2; tentative D call: TRBD1 (5 bases). V dropped 1 base and J dropped 4 bases, with 7 bases sitting between them. The CDR3 length is 12 residues. Germline V gives CDR1 SQVTM, CDR2 ANQGSEA. The CDR3 sequence: CSVEVGGYGYTF. CDR3 DNA sequence: TGCAGCGTTGAAGTGGGGGGCTATGGCTACACCTTC.

CDR3 DNA: TGTGCCAGCAGTGCCGGCGAGACAGGTTGGGTCAATGAGCAGTTCTTC. Protein sequence: CASSAGETGWVNEQFF. This sequence joins TRBV11-1 and TRBJ2-1; TRBD1 is a possible D gene (6 bases). The CDR3 is 16 amino acids. CDR1 and CDR2 (germline): SGHAT, FQDESV (reference sequence). Trimming took 6 bases from V and 6 from J, leaving 21 bases between them.

The chain employs TRBV7-2 and TRBJ2-5, with TRBD2 as a possible D gene (6 bases). V shed 5 bases and J shed 5 bases, with 18 bases lying between them. The CDR3 is made up of 15 amino acids. The germline V gene has CDR1 SGHTA and CDR2 FQGNSA. CDR3 sequence: CASSQMGGARETQYF. In DNA, the CDR3 is TGTGCCAGCAGCCAGATGGGGGGAGCTCGGGAGACCCAGTACTTC. The full variable domain, completed using reference TRBV7-2 and TRBJ2-5, is GAGVSQSPSNKVTEKGKDVELRCDPISGHTALYWYRQSLGQGLEFLIYFQGNSAPDKSGLPSDRFSAERTGGSVSTLTIQRTQQEDSAVYLCASSQMGGARETQYFGPGTRLLVL.